The clone carrying this TCR beta chain was seen repeatedly, ten times or more. This sample was included in a study of T cells in Graves' hyperthyroidism and ophthalmopathy. Germline assignment: CDR1 SEHNR and CDR2 FQNEAQ (reference sequence). The CDR3 contains 17 residues. Trimming cost V 5 bases and J 9 bases, with 23 bases left between them. Using RNA transcripts as the source, TCR beta CDR3 regions were amplified. Initially, a first-round RT-PCR of the TCR CDR3 employed the HTBI primer set. TCRdb re-analysed the multiplex PCR reads in MiXCR, keeping a single row per CDR3 protein. The table records 750,000 to 950,000 distinct CDR3 sequences, 35% to 45% of them present only once.

The sequencing sample was made of blood. The clonotype originates from a man aged 18 to 30 with Graves' hyperthyroidism. J is TRBJ1-6 and V is TRBV7-9; D gene uncertain. The CDR3 spells CASSPVPLVPDVSPLHF. As DNA, the CDR3 is TGTGCCAGCAGCCCTGTGCCCCTAGTGCCGGACGTTTCACCCCTCCACTTT.